Only a few counts were recorded for the clone carrying this TCR beta chain. The antigen remains unidentified. The sample belongs to a study of CD8 T cells in ankylosing spondylitis. Overall study results and limits: Reported data indicate significant enrichment of disease-linked clones within matched ankylosing spondylitis synovial fluid. Seemingly characteristic of ankylosing spondylitis blood was a TCR beta motif consisting of fewer than 10 highly homologous variants. Disease-linked clones had a CD8+ phenotype and relatively low frequency in peripheral blood.

Germline lookup yields CDR1 SGHVS and CDR2 FQNEAQ. Trimming took 0 bases from V and 4 from J, leaving 13 bases between them. The CDR3 has 16 residues. 5'-RACE, quantitative and with molecular barcodes, yielded the TCR beta libraries. MiXCR was run by TCRdb on the 5' RACE reads, yielding one entry per CDR3 protein. The table includes about 240,000 distinct CDR3 sequences, around 7.8% detected once. The sequencing sample was made of blood, either unsorted or a sorted T cell fraction (not recorded which). The chain has TRBV7-8 and TRBJ2-1; D not resolved. The clonotype comes from a male donor with ankylosing spondylitis or in good health (not recorded which). CDR3 coding DNA: TGTGCCAGCAGCTTAGCGGGTCTAAGCCGATACAATGAGCAGTTCTTC. This codes for CASSLAGLSRYNEQFF.